A selection of T cell receptor beta chains follows, all from one sample in a study of glioma-infiltrating T cells. TCRdb re-called the multiplex PCR reads through MiXCR, storing one row per CDR3 protein. The table shows a few hundred thousand distinct CDR3 sequences, with 41% occurring only once. Sequencing was performed on glioma tissue, nonneoplastic brain tissue, or PBMCs (not recorded which). Every receptor here comes from a human donor with low-grade glioma or glioblastoma, undergoing nonglioma brain surgery, or in good health (not recorded which). Each CDR3 is given with its conserved first and last residue. Fields, in order: V gene, J gene, D gene, clone size, CDR3 protein, CDR3 DNA. A D gene is named only where the DNA matches it firmly. Clone sizes are given selectively: once, few, many, or a class where the clone is expanded.

TRBV28	TRBJ1-3	-	-	CASSLSWGRRNTIYF	TGTGCCAGCAGTTTATCCTGGGGGCGAAGAAACACCATATATTTT
TRBV28	TRBJ1-5	-	many	CASVQDNQPQHF	TGTGCCAGCGTGCAGGACAATCAGCCCCAGCATTTT
TRBV20-1	TRBJ1-2	-	many	CSARDNNYGYTF	TGCAGTGCTAGAGACAATAACTATGGCTACACCTTC
TRBV28	TRBJ1-2	-	-	CASSSGPTDGYTF	TGTGCCAGCAGTTCGGGACCTACGGATGGCTACACCTTC
TRBV15	TRBJ2-1	-	many	CATSTDLIGEQFF	TGTGCCACCAGCACCGACCTTATCGGTGAGCAGTTCTTC
TRBV28	TRBJ1-2	-	few	CASSSQGVANYGYTF	TGTGCCAGCAGTTCGCAGGGTGTCGCTAACTATGGCTACACCTTC
TRBV4-1	TRBJ2-2	-	-	CASSQGITGELFF	TGCGCCAGCAGCCAAGGAATTACCGGGGAGCTGTTTTTT
TRBV27	TRBJ1-3	TRBD1	-	CAGSLGTGGFVGNTIYF	TGTGCCGGCAGTTTAGGGACAGGGGGCTTTGTTGGAAACACCATATATTTT
TRBV20-1	TRBJ2-3	TRBD2	many	CSAERLAGHTDTQYF	TGCAGTGCAGAACGACTAGCGGGACACACAGATACGCAGTATTTT
TRBV28	TRBJ2-7	-	few	CASSVYGTGSYEQYF	TGTGCCAGCAGTGTTTATGGCACCGGCTCCTACGAGCAGTACTTC
TRBV6-1	TRBJ2-1	-	-	CASSPPGVYNEQFF	TGTGCCAGCAGTCCCCCAGGGGTCTACAATGAGCAGTTCTTC
TRBV4-2	TRBJ2-3	TRBD2	-	CASSLPGAGVGADTQYF	TGTGCCAGCAGCCTCCCCGGGGCGGGAGTTGGAGCAGATACGCAGTATTTT
TRBV6-5	TRBJ2-2	-	-	CASSYSRGPLNTGELFF	TGTGCCAGCAGTTACTCTCGAGGCCCACTCAACACCGGGGAGCTGTTTTTT
TRBV19	TRBJ2-3	-	-	CASSIQGLTDTQYF	TGTGCCAGTAGTATCCAGGGCCTCACAGATACGCAGTATTTT
TRBV18	TRBJ2-5	TRBD2	-	CASSPAGVEETQYF	TGTGCCAGCTCACCAGCGGGAGTGGAGGAGACCCAGTACTTC
TRBV20-1	TRBJ2-5	TRBD2	few	CSARDRTSGQETQYF	TGCAGTGCTAGAGATCGCACTAGCGGACAAGAGACCCAGTACTTC
TRBV7-6	TRBJ2-1	-	few	CAISESGGSLTEQFF	TGTGCCATCAGTGAGTCTGGCGGCTCCCTGACAGAGCAGTTCTTC
TRBV7-2	TRBJ2-7	-	many	CASSLAVSYEQYF	TGTGCCAGCAGCCTCGCGGTTTCCTACGAGCAGTACTTC
TRBV20-1	TRBJ1-6	-	many	CSARDPGGSPLHF	TGCAGTGCAAGGGACCCCGGGGGTTCACCCCTCCACTTT
TRBV7-8	TRBJ2-5	-	few	CASSLVTQYF	TGTGCCAGCAGCTTAGTGACCCAGTACTTC
TRBV15	TRBJ2-3	TRBD2	many	CATSSRGGDTQYF	TGTGCCACCAGCTCCCGCGGGGGGGATACGCAGTATTTT
TRBV4-1	TRBJ2-1	TRBD2	few	CASSQEPPMTSGIDNEQFF	TGCGCCAGCAGCCAAGAGCCCCCCATGACTAGCGGGATCGACAATGAGCAGTTCTTC
TRBV6-1	TRBJ2-7	TRBD1	-	CASTSPGTGTYEQYF	TGTGCCAGCACTAGTCCCGGGACAGGGACCTACGAGCAGTACTTC
TRBV5-4	TRBJ1-2	TRBD1	once	CASSTTGGMVLNCYTF	TGTGCCAGCAGCACGACAGGGGGCATGGTTTTGAATTGCTACACCTTC
TRBV7-2	TRBJ2-7	TRBD2	-	CASSLGLAGLLREQYF	TGTGCCAGCAGCTTGGGCCTAGCGGGCCTCCTCCGCGAGCAGTACTTC
TRBV6-2/TRBV6-3	TRBJ2-1	-	once	CASRIGNPYNEQFF	TGTGCCAGCAGGATCGGGAATCCCTACAATGAGCAGTTCTTC
TRBV6-1	TRBJ2-1	-	many	CASSEGVDRDEQFF	TGTGCCAGCAGTGAAGGGGTTGATAGGGATGAGCAGTTCTTC
TRBV6-1	TRBJ2-7	TRBD2	many	CASSLTSGRTVEQYF	TGTGCCAGCAGTCTGACTAGCGGGAGGACCGTCGAGCAGTACTTC
TRBV28	TRBJ2-6	TRBD1	-	CASRYPGQGSSGANVLTF	TGTGCCAGCAGGTACCCGGGACAGGGGTCCTCGGGGGCCAACGTCCTGACTTTC
TRBV6-2/TRBV6-3	TRBJ1-1	-	many	CASSPPRTVGNTEAFF	TGTGCCAGCAGCCCACCCCGAACAGTAGGAAACACTGAAGCTTTCTTT
TRBV7-2	TRBJ2-7	-	-	CASSVTEYEQYF	TGTGCCAGCAGCGTGACAGAATACGAGCAGTACTTC
TRBV20-1	TRBJ1-2	-	few	CSAAGRYYGYTF	TGCAGTGCTGCGGGACGGTACTATGGCTACACCTTC
TRBV19	TRBJ2-7	TRBD1	-	CASSFGTAYEQYF	TGTGCCAGTAGTTTCGGGACAGCCTACGAGCAGTACTTC
TRBV20-1	TRBJ1-5	TRBD1	-	CGATPGQIGQPQHF	TGCGGTGCTACCCCGGGACAGATAGGTCAGCCCCAGCATTTT
TRBV6-5	TRBJ2-5	TRBD2	few	CASSLGLAQETQYF	TGTGCCAGCAGTTTAGGACTAGCCCAAGAGACCCAGTACTTC
TRBV11-2	TRBJ2-7	-	-	CASGETVDYEQYF	TGTGCCAGCGGGGAGACAGTGGACTACGAGCAGTACTTC
TRBV29-1	TRBJ2-7	-	-	CSVSTNSYEQYF	TGCAGCGTTAGTACTAACTCCTACGAGCAGTACTTC
TRBV6-1	TRBJ2-7	-	-	CASSPGYGVEQYF	TGTGCCAGCAGTCCAGGGTACGGGGTGGAGCAGTACTTC
TRBV20-1	TRBJ2-3	-	many	CSATPKRQSTDTQYF	TGCAGTGCTACACCGAAAAGGCAGAGCACAGATACGCAGTATTTT
TRBV20-1	TRBJ2-7	TRBD1	-	CSAPVPGGYEQYF	TGCAGTGCTCCCGTGCCAGGGGGCTACGAGCAGTACTTC
TRBV7-8	TRBJ2-7	-	few	CASSQTHYEQYF	TGTGCCAGCAGCCAGACCCACTACGAGCAGTACTTC
TRBV28	TRBJ1-1	-	many	CASSLQGRTEAFF	TGTGCCAGCAGCTTACAGGGAAGGACTGAAGCTTTCTTT
TRBV6-6	TRBJ2-4	-	many	CASSYPGLRGKNIQYF	TGTGCCAGCAGTTACCCCGGATTACGAGGGAAAAACATTCAGTACTTC
TRBV3-1	TRBJ2-3	-	-	CASSQVRGTDTQYF	TGTGCCAGCAGCCAAGTCCGTGGCACAGATACGCAGTATTTT
TRBV11-2	TRBJ1-2	-	-	CASSLGQISYGYTF	TGTGCCAGCAGCTTAGGTCAGATCTCCTATGGCTACACCTTC